This T cell receptor (beta chain) was identified during a study of identical twins. Study-wide points: Invariant MAIT and iNKT cells could partly confound zero-insertion analyses. Modelling underestimated the level of out-of-frame TCR alpha sharing observed in monozygotic twins. Low generation probability was overrepresented in out-of-frame alpha sequences shared by twins.

Healthy Caucasians, and only they, were the donors. From the 5' RACE reads, TCRdb called clonotypes with MiXCR, one entry per CDR3 protein. The data hold 550,000 to 700,000 distinct CDR3 sequences, with 9.5% to 10% observed a single time. The CDR3 covers 15 residues. Trimming removed 3 bases from V and 6 bases from J, with 18 bases in between. Germline values: CDR1 DFQATT, CDR2 SNEGSKA (reference sequence). This clonotype occurred many times. Its antigen is still unknown. The same data also went into a second study, on yellow fever vaccine responses in identical twins.

The TCR comes from a woman aged 18-35 years in good health. What was sequenced was PBMCs. This chain connects TRBV20-1 to TRBJ2-1; the D gene is possibly TRBD1 (5 bases). The CDR3 loop is CSASSPLGVGNEQFF. CDR3 nucleotide sequence: TGCAGTGCTAGTTCACCGCTAGGGGTGGGCAATGAGCAGTTCTTC.